The 20 T cell receptor beta chains given below trace back to one sample, sequenced in a study of blood T cell repertoires in COVID-19 (dated by TCRdb to 2018 to 2020). Receptors were amplified or captured by the immunoSEQ multiplex PCR assay. Sourced from immuneACCESS, this table was stored by TCRdb with only in-frame sequences that have V and J called. A share of the clones is absent; for the studies checked, an unresolved V gene accounts for under half, and the remainder has no known explanation. The sample data list around 130,000 clones, and more than 70% of these were observed just once. Under 4% of the sample is taken by the ten largest. Sequenced sample: peripheral blood. These receptor sequences come from a man between 60 and 75 years old with acute or convalescent COVID-19.

The rearrangement joins TRBV4-3 to TRBJ2-7, with 12 bases lining up with TRBD1. The trim removed 3 bases at V and 2 bases at J, leaving 2 bases unmatched. The CDR3 consists of 15 residues. The germline CDR1 and CDR2 sequences are LGHNA and YSLEER. The chain's CDR3 is CASSHGTGGPYEQYF. Here the CDR3 DNA reads TGCGCCAGCAGCCATGGGACAGGGGGCCCCTACGAGCAGTACTTC.

This chain connects TRBV10-2 to TRBJ2-7; 9 bases map to TRBD1. V shed 6 bases, J shed 0 bases, and the junction held 6 bases outside the gene matches. The CDR3 is 15 residues long. Germline V lookup: CDR1 WSHSY, CDR2 SAAADI. The CDR3 sequence is CASSAGTGHSYEQYF. CDR3 coding DNA: TGCGCCAGCAGCGCCGGGACAGGGCACTCCTACGAGCAGTACTTC.

The rearrangement links TRBV29-1 to TRBJ2-3; D is perhaps TRBD1 (6 bases). CDR3 size: 15 residues. Deletions cut 5 bases from V and 0 bases from J, with 15 bases between. CDR1 is SQVTM and CDR2 is ANQGSEA in the germline V gene. Here the CDR3 DNA reads TGCAGCGTTCTCAGGGGTTGGGGTAGCACAGATACGCAGTATTTT. Translated, it gives CSVLRGWGSTDTQYF.

This clone appeared once. This chain joins TRBV28 and TRBJ1-2; TRBD1 agrees at 9 bases. The CDR3 spans 15 residues. V was clipped by 6 bases and J by 4 bases; unmatched bases: 9. The germline V gene has CDR1 MDHEN and CDR2 SYDVKM. The CDR3 bases are TGTGCCAGCAGGCTGACAGGGGGGAATACCTATGGCTACACCTTC. Protein: CASRLTGGNTYGYTF.

The CDR3 sequence: CASKERAQPEQYF. CDR3 DNA sequence: TGTGCCAGCAAGGAGAGGGCCCAACCCGAGCAGTACTTC. This rearrangement joins TRBV28 to TRBJ2-7, with D possibly being TRBD2 (5 bases). In germline, CDR1 is MDHEN, CDR2 SYDVKM. V was pared by 7 bases and J by 6 bases, with 16 bases between. This CDR3 has 13 amino acids.

The rearrangement uses TRBV7-2 and TRBJ2-6; D possibly corresponds to TRBD1 (5 bases). The CDR3 is 17 amino acids. Looked up from germline, CDR1 is SGHTA and CDR2 is FQGNSA. Trimming pared 1 base from V and 2 bases from J, leaving 12 bases between. The CDR3 sequence is CASSLVEGAPGANVLTF. DNA of the CDR3: TGTGCCAGCAGCTTAGTTGAAGGGGCCCCTGGGGCCAACGTCCTGACTTTC.

This chain links TRBV23-1 with TRBJ2-3; 10 positions agree with TRBD1. TRBV23-1 is given ORF status, its function remaining uncertain. Trimming removed 6 bases from V and 5 bases from J; junction bases left unmatched: 8. There are 15 residues in the CDR3. The CDR3 loop reads CASSRTGGEGDTQYF. The CDR3 DNA reads as TGCGCCAGCAGCCGGACAGGGGGAGAGGGAGATACGCAGTATTTT.

On this clone itself: The identical CDR3 is also encoded by other nucleotide sequences in the sample. The CDR3 bases are TGCGCCAGCAGTCCGGGACAGTCCTACGAGCAGTACTTC. It encodes CASSPGQSYEQYF. The chain links TRBV5-1 to TRBJ2-7, with 7 bases lining up with TRBD1. Germline V lookup: CDR1 SGHRS, CDR2 YFSETQ. The CDR3 extends over 13 amino acids. The J segment lost 1 base and the V segment lost 5 bases, leaving 3 bases of the junction unmatched.

Here the CDR3 reads CASSVTPGNSPLHF. Written as DNA, the CDR3 is TGTGCCAGCAGCGTAACCCCGGGGAATTCACCCCTCCACTTT. The rearrangement links TRBV9 to TRBJ1-6; D is uncertain. The CDR3 length is 14 residues. Germline V gives CDR1 SGDLS, CDR2 YYNGEE. V was trimmed by 1 base and J by 7 bases, leaving 9 bases between them.

This clone has a handful of counts. Other nucleotide sequences in the sample specify the same CDR3. The chain has TRBV24-1 and TRBJ1-5; 10 nucleotides align to TRBD1. Losses at the gene ends were 4 bases for V and 3 bases for J; bases not matched to a gene: 5. CDR1 KGHDR and CDR2 SFDVKD come from the germline V gene. The CDR3 runs 16 residues. The CDR3 is CATSDPGTGDNQPQHF. CDR3 in DNA: TGTGCCACCAGTGACCCCGGGACAGGGGACAATCAGCCCCAGCATTTT.

The genes are TRBV19 and TRBJ2-3; 8 positions agree with TRBD1. Losses at the gene ends were 5 bases for V and 6 bases for J; bases not matched to a gene: 16. The CDR3 is 17 residues long. Germline V gene lookup returns CDR1 LNHDA and CDR2 SQIVND (reference sequence). In DNA form, the CDR3 reads TGTGCCAGTAGTGTCGGTGTCAGGGGGCCCCGTCTGGATACGCAGTATTTT. Protein sequence: CASSVGVRGPRLDTQYF.

The gene calls are TRBV7-2 and TRBJ2-1; tentative D call: TRBD1 (5 bases). This CDR3 has 15 amino acids. V was shortened by 4 bases and J by 7 bases, with 17 bases between the two germline ends. CDR1 is SGHTA and CDR2 is FQGNSA in the germline V gene. The CDR3 protein is CASSSTQGLWNEQFF. Written as DNA, the CDR3 is TGTGCCAGCAGCTCCACCCAGGGATTGTGGAATGAGCAGTTCTTC.

The count of this clone is one. The rearrangement uses TRBV19 and TRBJ1-5; TRBD1 is a possible D gene (6 bases). The CDR3 covers 15 residues. Germline CDR1 is LNHDA and CDR2 is SQIVND (reference sequence). Between the trimmed V and J ends, which lost 6 bases and 4 bases, there was a span of 16 bases. The DNA of the CDR3 is TGTGCCAGTAGCCAGGGGTCGTGGGGAAATCAGCCCCAGCATTTT. It yields the protein CASSQGSWGNQPQHF.

The rearrangement uses TRBV7-9 and TRBJ1-6; 10 bases align to TRBD1. V lost 1 base to trimming and J lost 7 bases; unmatched junction nucleotides: 7. The germline V gene has CDR1 SEHNR and CDR2 FQNEAQ (reference sequence). This CDR3 comprises 17 residues. CDR3 bases: TGTGCCAGCAGCTTAGGGGCCGTGACAGGGGGCAATTCACCCCTCCACTTT. Protein sequence: CASSLGAVTGGNSPLHF.

A word on this clone: Other DNA sequences in this sample translate to the same CDR3. The rearrangement links TRBV7-9 to TRBJ2-7, with D possibly matching TRBD1 (5 bases). V was shortened by 0 bases and J by 5 bases, with 8 bases between the two germline ends. Germline loops: CDR1 SEHNR, CDR2 FQNEAQ (reference sequence). The CDR3 contains 13 residues. CDR3 residues: CASSLAQGHEQYF. CDR3 DNA sequence: TGTGCCAGCAGCTTAGCGCAGGGCCACGAGCAGTACTTC.

The genes are TRBV4-1 and TRBJ2-6; D is possibly TRBD1 (6 bases). In germline, CDR1 is MGHRA, CDR2 YSYEKL. Trimming took 0 bases from V and 0 from J, leaving 12 bases between them. The CDR3 loop spans 18 amino acids. DNA for the CDR3: TGCGCCAGCAGCCAAGAAGCAGGGGCAAGCTCTGGGGCCAACGTCCTGACTTTC. It is translated as CASSQEAGASSGANVLTF.

The chain uses TRBV5-1 and TRBJ1-6; 8 bases match TRBD1. Germline V gives CDR1 SGHRS, CDR2 YFSETQ. The J segment lost 8 bases and the V segment lost 3 bases, leaving 4 bases of the junction unmatched. This CDR3 region has 14 residues. The CDR3 DNA sequence: TGCGCCAGCAGCTCCGGACAGGGAGATTCACCCCTCCACTTT. This encodes CASSSGQGDSPLHF.

The chain uses TRBV7-6 and TRBJ1-2, with D possibly TRBD1 on 5 matching bases. V lost 1 base, J lost 4 bases, and 19 bases lay in between. The CDR3 sequence is 17 residues long. CDR1 and CDR2 from the germline V gene are SGHVS and FNYEAQ. The CDR3 DNA follows: TGTGCCAGCAGCTTAGGGGCCGCGGGGGGGGTCGGCTATGGCTACACCTTC. It specifies CASSLGAAGGVGYGYTF.

The gene calls are TRBV27 and TRBJ2-1; TRBD2 aligns across 11 bases. This CDR3 has 17 amino acids. Germline CDR1 MNHEY, CDR2 SMNVEV (reference sequence). V gave up 7 bases and J gave up 4 bases; unmatched junction bases: 12. The CDR3 loop is CASTSIAGGPVYNEQFF. CDR3 sequence (DNA): TGTGCCAGCACCTCAATAGCGGGAGGGCCGGTATACAATGAGCAGTTCTTC.

The rearrangement uses TRBV3-1 (or the pseudogene TRBV3-2) and TRBJ2-2, with D possibly matching TRBD1 (5 bases). This CDR3 is 14 amino acids long. Germline CDR1 and CDR2: LGHDT and YNNKEL (reference sequence). Trimming took 3 bases from V and 3 from J, leaving 8 bases between them. CDR3 coding DNA: TGTGCCAGCAGCCAGGGGCAGTACACCGGGGAGCTGTTTTTT. Translated: CASSQGQYTGELFF.